One sample yielded the 10 T cell receptor beta chains listed below, sequenced in a study of radiation and T cells in renal cell carcinoma. Generated by immunoSEQ multiplex PCR, the TCRdb table keeps only in-frame clones and is missing some. The repertoire holds about 43,000 clones, with about 82% as singletons. The time point here: blood 4 weeks post-SBRT, at nephrectomy. Treatment defined: 15 Gy SBRT to primary tumor, nephrectomy 4 weeks later. This sample comprised blood, obtained from a patient whose treatment included radiotherapy and nephrectomy. The receptors originated from a woman aged 65 to 85 with renal cell carcinoma.

This clone appeared a single time. This rearrangement joins TRBV7-3 to TRBJ2-5; D gene uncertain. Trimming left V 5 bases short and J 1 base short, with 11 bases between. The CDR3 consists of 14 residues. The V gene's germline CDR1 is SGHTA and CDR2 FQGTGA. Here the CDR3 DNA reads TGTGCCAGCAGCCCAAATGGGTTCCAAGAGACCCAGTACTTC. As protein: CASSPNGFQETQYF.

The chain has TRBV5-1 and TRBJ2-5; no clear D gene. The J call may be in error: the DNA end matches TRBJ2-7 better. Germline V gene lookup returns CDR1 SGHRS and CDR2 YFSETQ. The CDR3 loop spans 11 amino acids. CDR3 coding DNA: TGCGCCAGCAGTGCGGACTACGAGCAGTACTTC. Protein product: CASSADYEQYF.

The rearrangement links TRBV6-5 to TRBJ2-3; 13 positions match TRBD2. Trimming at V came to 4 bases and at J to 4 bases, leaving 2 bases not matched to a gene. The CDR3 extends over 15 amino acids. In germline, CDR1 is MNHEY, CDR2 SVGAGI. Here the CDR3 reads CASSWTSGRADTQYF. Here the CDR3 DNA reads TGTGCCAGCAGTTGGACTAGCGGGAGAGCAGATACGCAGTATTTT.

This chain uses TRBV6-5 with TRBJ1-1; possible D gene TRBD1, 6 bases. The CDR3 length is 12 residues. V lost 5 bases and J 8 bases, leaving 12 bases between the germline ends. Germline V lookup: CDR1 MNHEY, CDR2 SVGAGI. CDR3 loop: CASSSTGTEAFF. The CDR3 coding sequence is TGTGCCAGCAGTAGTACAGGGACGGAAGCTTTCTTT.

This chain uses TRBV5-1 with TRBJ1-3; D remains unclear. Per germline, CDR1 SGHRS and CDR2 YFSETQ. This CDR3 comprises 14 residues. V lost 0 bases and J lost 4, with 8 bases in between. CDR3 nucleotide sequence: TGCGCCAGCAGCTTGGATACCACGGGAAACACCATATATTTT. Translation gives CASSLDTTGNTIYF.

This sequence joins TRBV10-2 and TRBJ2-7; unclear D gene. CDR3 length equals 12 residues. The V end lost 4 bases, the J end lost 3 bases, and 7 bases lay between the germline ends. Germline values: CDR1 WSHSY, CDR2 SAAADI. The CDR3: CASSVYSYEQYF. CDR3 nucleotide sequence: TGCGCCAGCAGTGTCTATAGCTACGAGCAGTACTTC.

The chain joins TRBV6-5 to TRBJ2-1; 8 positions match TRBD1. Trimming at V came to 7 bases and at J to 6 bases, leaving 8 bases not matched to a gene. Germline CDR1 is MNHEY and CDR2 is SVGAGI. The CDR3 is 14 amino acids. CDR3 DNA sequence: TGTGCCAGCAAAAAGGGACAGGCAAGCAATGAGCAGTTCTTC. Amino acids: CASKKGQASNEQFF.

CDR3 sequence: CATSGDRVFSNQPQHF. Written as DNA, the CDR3 is TGTGCCACCAGCGGGGACCGAGTTTTTAGCAATCAGCCCCAGCATTTT. This rearrangement joins TRBV15 to TRBJ1-5, with D possibly matching TRBD1 (5 bases). The CDR3 contains 16 residues. Trimming shortened V by 5 bases and J by 0 bases, and 14 bases separated the two germline ends. Germline CDR1 LNHNV, CDR2 YYDKDF (reference sequence).

There are a few counts of this clone. The J gene is TRBJ1-1, the V gene TRBV28; D is unresolved. Germline loops: CDR1 MDHEN, CDR2 SYDVKM. This CDR3 region has 15 residues. The V end was cut by 1 base, the J end by 1 base, with 10 bases between. In DNA form, the CDR3 reads TGTGCCAGCAGTTTATTAGCGGGAGGGAACACTGAAGCTTTCTTT. Protein product: CASSLLAGGNTEAFF.

This chain links TRBV11-3 with TRBJ2-1; no reliable D call. Germline CDR1 is SGHNT and CDR2 is YENEEA. The CDR3 contains 13 residues. Trimming took off 3 bases at V and 7 bases at J, with 10 bases between the two ends. The CDR3 DNA is TGTGCCAGCAGCTTGAACCAGCAAAATGAGCAGTTCTTC. Protein sequence: CASSLNQQNEQFF.